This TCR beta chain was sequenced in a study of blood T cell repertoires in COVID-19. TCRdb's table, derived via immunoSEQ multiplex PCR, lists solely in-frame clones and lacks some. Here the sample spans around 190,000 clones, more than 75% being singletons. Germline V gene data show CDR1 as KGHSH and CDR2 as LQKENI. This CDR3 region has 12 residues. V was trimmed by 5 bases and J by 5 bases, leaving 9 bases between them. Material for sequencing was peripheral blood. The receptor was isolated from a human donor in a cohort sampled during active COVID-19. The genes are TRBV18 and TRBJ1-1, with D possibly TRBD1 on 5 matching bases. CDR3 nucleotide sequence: TGTGCCAGCTCAGGGGGGGAGACTGAAGCTTTCTTT. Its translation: CASSGGETEAFF. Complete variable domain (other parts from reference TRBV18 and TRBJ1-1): NAGVMQNPRHLVRRRGQEARLRCSPMKGHSHVYWYRQLPEEGLKFMVYLQKENIIDESGMPKERFSAEFPKEGPSILRIQQVVRGDSAAYFCASSGGETEAFFGQGTRLTVV.